What follows are 32 T cell receptor beta chains derived from one specimen sequenced in a study of T cell responses to AZD1222 COVID-19 vaccine. The protocol was immunoSEQ multiplex PCR, while the TCRdb copy is restricted to in-frame clones and leaves out a portion. The table shows some 200,000 clones, with approximately 89% occurring only once. Material: peripheral blood, obtained 28 days after the second AZD1222 dose. The receptor source for this set is an adult who received the AZD1222 COVID-19 vaccine.

The chain carries TRBV3-1 (or the pseudogene TRBV3-2) and TRBJ1-6; D gene ambiguous. V was cut by 0 bases and J by 9 bases, with 9 bases left in between. The germline V gene has CDR1 LGHDT and CDR2 YNNKEL (reference sequence). CDR3 length: 14 residues. The CDR3, as DNA: TGTGCCAGCAGCCAAGATTTAGCGGGTTCACCCCTCCACTTT. Translated, it gives CASSQDLAGSPLHF.

This clone was seen only a few times. The chain carries TRBV29-1 and TRBJ2-5, with 8 positions matching TRBD1. Trimming at V came to 4 bases and at J to 4 bases, leaving 8 bases not matched to a gene. The CDR3 is 14 amino acids. CDR1 and CDR2 (germline): SQVTM, ANQGSEA. This CDR3 reads CSVGAGGGGETQYF. DNA of the CDR3: TGCAGCGTTGGGGCAGGGGGCGGAGGAGAGACCCAGTACTTC.

This clone has a single count. The V gene is TRBV28, the J gene TRBJ1-1, with TRBD1 matching over 8 bases. Germline V CDR1 and CDR2: MDHEN, SYDVKM. The CDR3 loop spans 16 amino acids. V was pared by 4 bases and J by 1 base, with 8 bases of the junction left unmatched. CDR3 bases: TGTGCCAGCAGTTCCCCCCAGGGGGCCAAGAACACTGAAGCTTTCTTT. This gives the protein CASSSPQGAKNTEAFF.

V usage is TRBV7-3 and J usage is TRBJ2-5; D ambiguous. The CDR3 runs to 13 residues. V shed 3 bases and J shed 1 base, with 6 bases lying between them. Germline values: CDR1 SGHTA, CDR2 FQGTGA. The DNA of the CDR3 is TGTGCCAGCAGCTTGATCGTCCAAGAGACCCAGTACTTC. This encodes CASSLIVQETQYF.

In its sample, this clone was seen once. This sequence joins TRBV10-2 and TRBJ2-1; the match to TRBD1 covers 10 bases. This CDR3 has 14 residues. Looked up from germline, CDR1 is WSHSY and CDR2 is SAAADI. After removal of 6 bases from V and 8 bases from J, the junction contained 7 bases not matched to a gene. CDR3: CASSRTGGRDEQFF. The CDR3 DNA follows: TGCGCCAGCAGCCGGACAGGGGGGCGTGATGAGCAGTTCTTC.

Concerning this clone itself: The junction differs from germline at one of its ends, possibly a read error. This chain joins TRBV6-1 and TRBJ1-5; TRBD1 aligns across 11 bases. The CDR3 totals 14 residues. The V gene's germline CDR1 is MNHNS and CDR2 SASEGT. For the CDR3, the DNA is TGTGCCAGCAGCGAAGGGACAGGGGGACAGCCCCAGCATTTT. It codes for CASSEGTGGQPQHF.

This chain joins TRBV5-1 and TRBJ2-2; D is perhaps TRBD1 (7 bases). Between the trimmed V and J ends, which lost 0 bases and 4 bases, there was a span of 16 bases. This CDR3 has 17 residues. Looked up from germline, CDR1 is SGHRS and CDR2 is YFSETQ. CDR3 sequence (DNA): TGCGCCAGCAGCTTGGATAGCGGTCCAGGGGGCACCGGGGAGCTGTTTTTT. Translated, it gives CASSLDSGPGGTGELFF. Based on the CDR3 plus reference TRBV5-1 and TRBJ2-2, the full variable domain is KAGVTQTPRYLIKTRGQQVTLSCSPISGHRSVSWYQQTPGQGLQFLFEYFSETQRNKGNFPGRFSGRQFSNSRSEMNVSTLELGDSALYLCASSLDSGPGGTGELFFGEGSRLTVL.

The V call is TRBV4-3, the J call TRBJ2-6; D unresolved. The V and J ends lost 0 bases and 2 bases respectively, with 8 bases between them. CDR1 and CDR2 (germline): LGHNA, YSLEER. The CDR3 contains 16 residues. In nucleotides, the CDR3 is TGCGCCAGCAGCCAAGATTGGGGTGCTGGGGCCAACGTCCTGACTTTC. Translating gives CASSQDWGAGANVLTF.

V is TRBV5-5 and J is TRBJ2-7, with D perhaps given as TRBD1 or TRBD2 (5 bases each). The germline V and J ends were trimmed by 2 bases and 1 base, with 13 bases remaining between them. Germline assignment: CDR1 SGHKS and CDR2 YYEKEE (reference sequence). The CDR3 is 15 residues long. The CDR3: CASSLTGTQSYEQYF. The DNA for the CDR3 is TGTGCCAGCAGCTTAACCGGGACCCAATCCTACGAGCAGTACTTC.

J is TRBJ1-2 and V is TRBV6-5; a weak D match, TRBD1 (5 bases). CDR3 size: 13 residues. The V end lost 6 bases, the J end lost 8 bases, and 16 bases lay between the germline ends. The V gene's germline CDR1 is MNHEY and CDR2 SVGAGI. The CDR3 loop reads CASSPGGMGGYTF. CDR3 nucleotide sequence: TGTGCCAGCAGCCCCGGGGGGATGGGGGGCTACACCTTC.

The J gene is TRBJ2-7, the V gene TRBV6-5; TRBD1 is a possible D gene (6 bases). CDR1 is MNHEY, CDR2 SVGAGI, per germline. This CDR3 has 15 amino acids. V lost 6 bases to trimming and J lost 0 bases, with 15 bases between them. The CDR3 sequence: CASRPTGYSSYEQYF. The DNA of the CDR3 is TGTGCCAGCAGACCTACAGGGTATAGCTCCTACGAGCAGTACTTC.

J is TRBJ1-3 and V is TRBV11-2; 7 bases are a match to TRBD1. Germline CDR1 is SGHAT and CDR2 is FQNNGV. The junction had 1 base not matched to a gene; V was cut back by 3 bases and J by 2 bases. The CDR3 spans 14 residues. The chain's CDR3 is CASSFTGAGNTIYF. CDR3 nucleotide sequence: TGTGCCAGCAGCTTCACAGGGGCTGGAAACACCATATATTTT.

The J gene is TRBJ2-7, the V gene TRBV5-4; D unresolved. V was trimmed by 0 bases and J by 1 base, leaving 11 bases between them. Germline CDR1 SGHNT, CDR2 YYREEE (reference sequence). The CDR3 contains 15 residues. The CDR3 nucleotides are TGTGCCAGCAGCTTGGCCCCGTCAGCTTCCTACGAGCAGTACTTC. Protein product: CASSLAPSASYEQYF.

The V and J genes are TRBV24-1 and TRBJ2-1, with D tentatively TRBD2 (6 bases). CDR3 length: 16 residues. CDR1 is KGHDR and CDR2 is SFDVKD in the germline V gene. Trimming left V 5 bases short and J 8 bases short, with 21 bases between. CDR3 DNA: TGTGCCACCAGTGGGCGGGGCCCTACCGACGGCGATGAGCAGTTCTTC. Encoded protein: CATSGRGPTDGDEQFF.

This chain connects TRBV28 to TRBJ1-5, with 7 positions matching TRBD1. This CDR3 comprises 14 residues. The V gene end was trimmed by 5 bases and the J gene end by 6 bases; junction bases not matched to a gene: 7. In germline, CDR1 is MDHEN, CDR2 SYDVKM. CDR3 coding DNA: TGTGCCAGCAGTCCCCGACAGGGTAGTCAGCCCCAGCATTTT. Translating gives CASSPRQGSQPQHF.

The chain carries TRBV12-3 or TRBV12-4 and TRBJ1-2, with D maybe TRBD1 (5 bases). This CDR3 is 13 amino acids long. V gave up 1 base and J gave up 4 bases, with 7 bases separating them. The DNA for the CDR3 is TGTGCCAGCAGTTTAGTGGACACCTATGGCTACACCTTC. Amino acids: CASSLVDTYGYTF.

This clone was seen a handful of times. V is TRBV6-5 and J is TRBJ2-3, with 11 bases fitting TRBD2. The germline V gene encodes CDR1 MNHEY and CDR2 SVGAGI. The CDR3 is 15 residues long. V shed 5 bases, J shed 3 bases, and the junction held 4 bases outside the gene matches. The CDR3 sequence is CASSLASGRTDTQYF. CDR3 nucleotide sequence: TGTGCCAGCAGTCTCGCTAGCGGGAGGACAGATACGCAGTATTTT.

This chain uses TRBV6-2 or TRBV6-3 with TRBJ1-5; a possible D gene is TRBD1 (5 bases). Trimming cost V 2 bases and J 9 bases, with 14 bases left between them. The CDR3 has 14 amino acids. Per germline, CDR1 MNHEY and CDR2 SVGEGT. The CDR3 sequence is CASSYPGPFVPQHF. The CDR3 DNA is TGTGCCAGCAGTTACCCGGGGCCCTTTGTGCCCCAGCATTTT.

The chain recombines TRBV28 with TRBJ1-2; the match to TRBD1 covers 7 bases. The CDR3 consists of 14 residues. Per germline, CDR1 MDHEN and CDR2 SYDVKM. V was clipped by 5 bases and J by 3 bases; unmatched bases: 6. The CDR3 nucleotides are TGTGCCAGCAGTGTTTTCCAGGGGGACTATGGCTACACCTTC. Protein product: CASSVFQGDYGYTF.

V is TRBV27 and J is TRBJ2-3; D tentatively fits TRBD1 or TRBD2 (5 bases each). CDR1 and CDR2 from the germline V gene are MNHEY and SMNVEV (reference sequence). The length of the CDR3 is 15 residues. The V gene lost 3 bases and the J gene lost 1 base, with 11 bases spanning the gap. The CDR3 region has the DNA TGTGCCAGCAGTTTTCGGGGCAGGGGCACAGATACGCAGTATTTT. It yields the protein CASSFRGRGTDTQYF.

This chain joins TRBV29-1 and TRBJ1-1; D is unclear. V was trimmed by 1 base and J by 8 bases, leaving 5 bases between them. Germline loops: CDR1 SQVTM, CDR2 ANQGSEA. This CDR3 comprises 10 residues. The CDR3 DNA reads TGCAGCGTTGAAGGGCTCGAAGCTTTCTTT. Residues: CSVEGLEAFF.

This sequence joins TRBV7-2 and TRBJ2-7; 7 bases agree with TRBD2. The CDR3 runs 19 residues. The germline V gene encodes CDR1 SGHTA and CDR2 FQGNSA. The V gene end was trimmed by 0 bases and the J gene end by 3 bases; junction bases not matched to a gene: 17. Here the CDR3 reads CASSLALRGGGSASYEQYF. The CDR3 nucleotides read TGTGCCAGCAGCTTAGCGCTAAGAGGTGGCGGGAGTGCTAGCTACGAGCAGTACTTC.

The V gene is TRBV5-4, the J gene TRBJ2-5; 7 nucleotides line up with TRBD1. Unmatched junction bases numbered 10, after V lost 4 bases and J lost 7 bases. CDR3 size: 14 residues. Per the germline V gene, CDR1 is SGHNT and CDR2 is YYREEE (reference sequence). The CDR3 DNA reads as TGTGCCAGCAGCGACCTGACAGGGTGGGGGACCCAGTACTTC. Encoded protein: CASSDLTGWGTQYF.

V and J are TRBV4-3 and TRBJ1-5; D is perhaps TRBD1 (5 bases). The CDR3 runs to 15 residues. Per the germline V gene, CDR1 is LGHNA and CDR2 is YSLEER. Trimming pared 0 bases from V and 4 bases from J, leaving 10 bases between. The CDR3 DNA reads as TGCGCCAGCAGCCAAGAAAGGGGACTGAATCAGCCCCAGCATTTT. Encoded protein: CASSQERGLNQPQHF.

The rearrangement joins TRBV30 to TRBJ1-3; D not certain. The CDR3 has 12 residues. CDR1 is GTSNPN and CDR2 is SVGIG in the germline V gene (reference sequence). V was trimmed by 4 bases and J by 4 bases, leaving 8 bases between them. CDR3 sequence: CAWKATGNTIYF. CDR3 sequence (DNA): TGTGCCTGGAAAGCGACGGGAAACACCATATATTTT.

This clone has just a few counts. The V gene is TRBV5-6, the J gene TRBJ1-3, with no clear D. Looked up from germline, CDR1 is SGHDT and CDR2 is YYEEEE. CDR3 size: 17 residues. Trimming removed 2 bases at V and 0 bases at J, with 15 bases between. The CDR3 here is CASSLRSVGRSGNTIYF. For the CDR3, the DNA is TGTGCCAGCAGCTTAAGGTCCGTTGGTCGCTCTGGAAACACCATATATTTT.

V gene TRBV7-9 combines with J gene TRBJ1-1; D perhaps matches TRBD1 (6 bases). Germline CDR1 reads SEHNR; CDR2 reads FQNEAQ (reference sequence). There are 14 residues in the CDR3. V lost 2 bases to trimming and J lost 6 bases, with 13 bases between them. The CDR3 DNA sequence: TGTGCCAGCAGCTTATCGCAGGGACAAGCTGAAGCTTTCTTT. It specifies CASSLSQGQAEAFF. The full variable domain, completed using reference TRBV7-9 and TRBJ1-1, is DTGVSQNPRHKITKRGQNVTFRCDPISEHNRLYWYRQTLGQGPEFLTYFQNEAQLEKSRLLSDRFSAERPKGSFSTLEIQRTEQGDSAMYLCASSLSQGQAEAFFGQGTRLTVV.

The V call is TRBV28, the J call TRBJ1-4; maybe TRBD1 (5 bases). The CDR3 has 15 residues. Germline assignment: CDR1 MDHEN and CDR2 SYDVKM. Deletions cut 4 bases from V and 0 bases from J, with 9 bases between. CDR3 protein: CASSSRQSTNEKLFF. CDR3 DNA sequence: TGTGCCAGCAGTTCGAGACAGTCAACTAATGAAAAACTGTTTTTT.

This chain links TRBV10-1 with TRBJ1-2, with unresolved D. From germline, CDR1 is WNHNN and CDR2 SYGVQD (reference sequence). V dropped 0 bases and J dropped 7 bases, with 9 bases sitting between them. The CDR3 is made up of 13 amino acids. This chain's CDR3 is CASSESSPGGYTF. CDR3 nucleotides: TGCGCCAGCAGTGAGTCCTCACCCGGTGGCTACACCTTC.

The chain is built from TRBV10-2 and TRBJ1-3; the D is unclear. Trimming stripped 11 bases from V and 3 bases from J, with 14 bases between. This CDR3 has 13 residues. Looked up from germline, CDR1 is WSHSY and CDR2 is SAAADI. The CDR3 bases are TGCGCCGTCAGTCCGGCGGTTGGAAACACCATATATTTT. It codes for CAVSPAVGNTIYF.

This chain joins TRBV5-1 and TRBJ2-7; 9 positions agree with TRBD1. Germline CDR1 SGHRS, CDR2 YFSETQ. The CDR3 contains 14 residues. V dropped 4 bases and J dropped 5; count of bases not matched to a gene: 7. CDR3 sequence (DNA): TGCGCCAGCAGCGGACAGGGGAGATTGGACGAGCAGTACTTC. It encodes CASSGQGRLDEQYF.

The chain has TRBV6-5 and TRBJ1-6; no reliable D call. From germline, CDR1 is MNHEY and CDR2 SVGAGI. CDR3 length equals 15 residues. V lost 3 bases and J 7 bases, leaving 13 bases between the germline ends. The CDR3 is CASSYILLENSPLHF. DNA of the CDR3: TGTGCCAGCAGTTATATCCTACTGGAAAATTCACCCCTCCACTTT.